This T cell receptor (beta chain) is from a study of blood T cell repertoires in COVID-19. CDR3 length: 15 amino acids. V was clipped by 1 base and J by 5 bases, with 14 bases between them. Germline CDR1 is SGHTA and CDR2 is FQGNSA. Data came from immunoSEQ multiplex PCR; TCRdb stores just in-frame clones and leaves some out. This table holds about 230,000 clones, about nine tenths found once. Sequencing used PBMCs or T cells enriched from blood (not recorded which). V usage is TRBV7-2 and J usage is TRBJ2-5; a weak D match, TRBD2 (5 bases). This TCR came from a woman between 40 and 50 years old with acute COVID-19. CDR3 nucleotide sequence: TGTGCCAGCAGCTTAGTCTGGACTCCCCAGGAGACCCAGTACTTC. It is translated as CASSLVWTPQETQYF.